The rows below give T cell receptor beta chains drawn from one sample of a study of CD8 T cells in Susac syndrome. TCRdb reanalysed the immunoSEQ multiplex PCR reads using MiXCR and keeps one entry per CDR3 protein. This sample yields over 150,000 distinct CDR3 sequences, of which approximately 94% are seen a single time; around 0.13% belongs to the top ten. Sequencing used CD4+ T cells from PBMCs. The receptors come from a human donor with Susac syndrome. Both conserved end residues are part of each CDR3. The order of the fields is J gene, D gene, V gene, CDR3 length, clone size, CDR3 protein, CDR3 DNA. D genes are given only for firm matches. Only part of the rows carry a size: once, few, many, or a class if the clone is expanded.

J: TRBJ2-7
D: NA
V: TRBV30
length: 13
size: NA
CDR3: CAWSFYISYEQYF
DNA: TGTGCCTGGAGTTTCTACATATCCTACGAGCAGTACTTC

J: TRBJ1-1
D: NA
V: TRBV9
length: 13
size: NA
CDR3: CASSVASSREAFF
DNA: TGTGCCAGCAGCGTAGCGAGCAGCCGGGAAGCTTTCTTT

J: TRBJ2-1
D: NA
V: TRBV30
length: 12
size: NA
CDR3: CAWREGYNEQFF
DNA: TGTGCCTGGAGGGAGGGGTACAATGAGCAGTTCTTC

J: TRBJ2-7
D: NA
V: TRBV9
length: 16
size: NA
CDR3: CASSPDSDGGVMEQYF
DNA: TGTGCCAGCAGCCCAGACTCGGACGGAGGTGTAATGGAGCAGTACTTC

J: TRBJ1-2
D: NA
V: TRBV5-1
length: 16
size: NA
CDR3: CASSLGKWGADYGYTF
DNA: TGCGCCAGCAGCTTGGGAAAGTGGGGGGCGGACTATGGCTACACCTTC

J: TRBJ1-2
D: NA
V: TRBV30
length: 13
size: NA
CDR3: CAWRPGENYGYTF
DNA: TGTGCCTGGAGACCAGGGGAGAACTATGGCTACACCTTC

J: TRBJ2-1
D: NA
V: TRBV7-2
length: 16
size: NA
CDR3: CASSPVGGITYNEQFF
DNA: TGTGCCAGCAGCCCGGTTGGGGGGATTACCTACAATGAGCAGTTCTTC

J: TRBJ2-5
D: TRBD1
V: TRBV9
length: 14
size: NA
CDR3: CASSVRQGRETQYF
DNA: TGTGCCAGCAGCGTGCGACAGGGGCGAGAGACCCAGTACTTC

J: TRBJ2-4
D: NA
V: TRBV28
length: 17
size: NA
CDR3: CASSLMASLLGQNIQYF
DNA: TGTGCCAGCAGTTTAATGGCTTCCCTTTTGGGCCAAAACATTCAGTACTTC

J: TRBJ1-2
D: NA
V: TRBV9
length: 13
size: NA
CDR3: CASSSLVGYGYTF
DNA: TGTGCCAGCAGCAGCCTGGTGGGGTATGGCTACACCTTC

J: TRBJ1-2
D: TRBD1
V: TRBV4-2
length: 15
size: NA
CDR3: CASSQVDREGYGYTF
DNA: TGTGCCAGCAGCCAAGTCGACAGGGAGGGCTATGGCTACACCTTC

J: TRBJ2-7
D: TRBD2
V: TRBV20-1
length: 15
size: NA
CDR3: CSAMFVLAGAYEQYF
DNA: TGCAGTGCTATGTTCGTCCTAGCGGGGGCCTACGAGCAGTACTTC

J: TRBJ2-3
D: NA
V: TRBV24-1
length: 15
size: NA
CDR3: CATSDSQGSTDTQYF
DNA: TGTGCCACCAGTGATTCACAGGGTAGCACAGATACGCAGTATTTT

J: TRBJ1-6
D: NA
V: TRBV6-2/TRBV6-3
length: 15
size: NA
CDR3: CASSSSGTSYSPLHF
DNA: TGTGCCAGCAGCTCGTCCGGGACGTCTTATTCACCCCTCCACTTT

J: TRBJ1-6
D: NA
V: TRBV7-2
length: 14
size: NA
CDR3: CASQLQGSNSPLHF
DNA: TGTGCCAGCCAACTACAGGGCTCAAATTCACCCCTCCACTTT

J: TRBJ1-2
D: NA
V: TRBV7-2
length: 13
size: NA
CDR3: CASSLIGERGYTF
DNA: TGTGCCAGCAGCTTAATCGGGGAACGCGGCTACACCTTC

J: TRBJ2-5
D: NA
V: TRBV15
length: 16
size: NA
CDR3: CATSTGKRAGQETQYF
DNA: TGTGCCACCAGCACTGGGAAGAGGGCAGGCCAAGAGACCCAGTACTTC

J: TRBJ1-1
D: NA
V: TRBV5-1
length: 14
size: NA
CDR3: CASSALQVPSEAFF
DNA: TGCGCCAGCAGCGCGTTACAGGTCCCAAGTGAAGCTTTCTTT

J: TRBJ2-5
D: TRBD2
V: TRBV5-6
length: 16
size: NA
CDR3: CASSAGTSGGGQTQYF
DNA: TGTGCCAGCAGCGCCGGGACTAGCGGGGGGGGACAGACCCAGTACTTC

J: TRBJ1-1
D: TRBD1
V: TRBV5-4
length: 14
size: NA
CDR3: CASSAGGWNTEAFF
DNA: TGTGCCAGCAGCGCAGGGGGCTGGAACACTGAAGCTTTCTTT

J: TRBJ2-1
D: TRBD2
V: TRBV24-1
length: 14
size: NA
CDR3: CATSAGLASYEQFF
DNA: TGTGCCACCAGTGCAGGACTAGCGTCGTACGAGCAGTTCTTC

J: TRBJ1-2
D: NA
V: TRBV29-1
length: 12
size: NA
CDR3: CSFASGGYGYTF
DNA: TGCAGCTTTGCCTCCGGGGGCTATGGCTACACCTTC

J: TRBJ2-5
D: NA
V: TRBV20-1
length: 15
size: NA
CDR3: CSASDTGLSRETQYF
DNA: TGCAGTGCTAGCGACACAGGGTTGAGCCGTGAGACCCAGTACTTC

J: TRBJ2-5
D: TRBD2
V: TRBV29-1
length: 11
size: NA
CDR3: CSVLAAETQYF
DNA: TGCAGCGTTCTAGCGGCGGAGACCCAGTACTTC

J: TRBJ2-1
D: TRBD2
V: TRBV11-1
length: 14
size: once
CDR3: CASSLPGLANEQFF
DNA: TGTGCCAGCAGCCTACCCGGACTAGCCAATGAGCAGTTCTTC

J: TRBJ2-5
D: TRBD1
V: TRBV5-1
length: 15
size: NA
CDR3: CASSPTGEAEETQYF
DNA: TGCGCCAGCAGCCCCACAGGGGAAGCCGAAGAGACCCAGTACTTC

J: TRBJ1-2
D: TRBD1
V: TRBV29-1
length: 13
size: NA
CDR3: CSTRQGLDYGYTF
DNA: TGCAGCACCCGACAGGGGCTAGACTATGGCTACACCTTC

J: TRBJ1-5
D: NA
V: TRBV2
length: 14
size: NA
CDR3: CASSGEVSNQPQHF
DNA: TGTGCCAGCAGTGGGGAGGTCTCCAATCAGCCCCAGCATTTT

J: TRBJ1-1
D: TRBD1
V: TRBV4-2
length: 16
size: NA
CDR3: CASSQEHRGKRTEAFF
DNA: TGTGCCAGCAGCCAAGAACACAGGGGGAAGAGGACTGAAGCTTTCTTT